Listed below are T cell receptor beta chains from one sample, sequenced in a study of shared clonotypes between healthy human individuals. Some clones are missing from TCRdb's copy, which holds only in-frame ones; the method was immunoSEQ multiplex PCR. This table has hundreds of thousands of clones, around 78% appearing once. Material: PBMCs. The receptors originated from a woman in her 40s in good health. Some clones in this sample may be carry-over from other donors' samples. CDR3s include the opening cysteine and the closing phenylalanine or tryptophan. The order of the fields is V gene, D gene, J gene, clone size, CDR3 protein, CDR3 DNA. A D gene is named only where the DNA matches it firmly. Clone size, where shown, is once, few, many, or a class for clones that have expanded.

>TRBV2|TRBD1|TRBJ2-7|NA
CASSTGTGGLYEQYF
TGTGCCAGCAGTACCGGGACAGGGGGATTATACGAGCAGTACTTC
>TRBV4-1|NA|TRBJ1-5|NA
CASSQVATYSNQPQHF
TGCGCCAGCAGCCAAGTCGCTACGTATAGCAATCAGCCCCAGCATTTT
>TRBV19|NA|TRBJ2-1|few
CASSTLAHRADEQFF
TGTGCCAGTAGTACCCTAGCCCACCGGGCGGATGAGCAGTTCTTC
>TRBV29-1|NA|TRBJ2-5|few
CSVESWAGRETQYF
TGCAGCGTTGAATCGTGGGCAGGGAGGGAGACCCAGTACTTC
>TRBV7-9|TRBD1|TRBJ1-4|NA
CASSSQGAEEKLFF
TGTGCCAGCAGCTCACAGGGGGCAGAGGAAAAACTGTTTTTT
>TRBV11-3|NA|TRBJ2-1|NA
CASSLGPGGAYNEQFF
TGTGCCAGCAGCTTAGGACCAGGAGGGGCCTATAATGAGCAGTTCTTC
>TRBV5-1|TRBD1|TRBJ2-1|NA
CASSLAYGTAAGQFF
TGCGCCAGCAGCTTGGCCTACGGGACAGCGGCAGGGCAGTTCTTC
>TRBV30|NA|TRBJ2-3|once
CAWETQGHTQYF
TGTGCCTGGGAAACTCAGGGGCACACGCAGTATTTT
>TRBV5-1|TRBD1|TRBJ1-2|NA
CASSPGQGPVGGYTF
TGCGCCAGCAGCCCAGGACAGGGGCCGGTGGGGGGCTACACCTTC
>TRBV18|TRBD1|TRBJ1-4|NA
CASSPGRGNEKLFF
TGTGCCAGCTCACCAGGCAGGGGGAATGAAAAACTGTTTTTT
>TRBV2|NA|TRBJ1-3|NA
CASSELGTPSGNTIYF
TGTGCCAGCAGTGAATTAGGGACACCATCTGGAAACACCATATATTTT
>TRBV11-2|NA|TRBJ2-5|NA
CASSLAWGETQYF
TGTGCCAGCAGCTTAGCCTGGGGAGAGACCCAGTACTTC
>TRBV10-2|NA|TRBJ2-1|NA
CARGGLQVRGEQFF
TGCGCCAGAGGGGGACTACAGGTCCGGGGTGAGCAGTTCTTC
>TRBV11-2|TRBD2|TRBJ2-1|NA
CASSFELATYNGQFF
TGTGCCAGCAGCTTCGAACTAGCGACCTACAATGGGCAGTTCTTC
>TRBV7-2|NA|TRBJ2-2|NA
CASSSPPGELFF
TGTGCCAGCAGTTCCCCGCCCGGGGAGCTGTTTTTT